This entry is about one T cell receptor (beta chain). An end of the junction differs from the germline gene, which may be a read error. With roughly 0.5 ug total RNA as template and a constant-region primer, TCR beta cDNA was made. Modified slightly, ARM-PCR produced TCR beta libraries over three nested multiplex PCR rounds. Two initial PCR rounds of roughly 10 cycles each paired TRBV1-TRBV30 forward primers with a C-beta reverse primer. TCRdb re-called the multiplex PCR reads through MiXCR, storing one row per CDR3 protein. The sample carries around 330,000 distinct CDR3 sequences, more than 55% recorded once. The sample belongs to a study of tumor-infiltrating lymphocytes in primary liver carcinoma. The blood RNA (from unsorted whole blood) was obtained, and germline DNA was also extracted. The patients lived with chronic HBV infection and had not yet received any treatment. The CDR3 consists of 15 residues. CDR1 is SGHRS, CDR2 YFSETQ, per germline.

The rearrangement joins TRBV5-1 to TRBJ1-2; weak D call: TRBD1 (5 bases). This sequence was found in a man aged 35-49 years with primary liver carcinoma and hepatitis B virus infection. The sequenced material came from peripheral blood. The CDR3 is CANSLGGTRDYGYTF. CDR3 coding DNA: TGCGCCAACAGCTTGGGCGGGACCAGGGATTATGGCTACACCTTC.